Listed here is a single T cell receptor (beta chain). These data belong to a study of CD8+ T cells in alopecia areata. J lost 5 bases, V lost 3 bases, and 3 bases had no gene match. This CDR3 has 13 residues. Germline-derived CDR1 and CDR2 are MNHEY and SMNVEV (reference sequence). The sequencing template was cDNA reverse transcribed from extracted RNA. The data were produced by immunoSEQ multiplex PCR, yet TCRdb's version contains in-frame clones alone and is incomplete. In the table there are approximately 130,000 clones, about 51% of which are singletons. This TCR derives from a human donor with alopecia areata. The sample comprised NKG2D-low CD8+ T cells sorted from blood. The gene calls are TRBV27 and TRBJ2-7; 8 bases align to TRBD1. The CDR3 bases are TGTGCCAGCAGTTTCAGGGGGCGCAACGAGCAGTACTTC. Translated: CASSFRGRNEQYF.